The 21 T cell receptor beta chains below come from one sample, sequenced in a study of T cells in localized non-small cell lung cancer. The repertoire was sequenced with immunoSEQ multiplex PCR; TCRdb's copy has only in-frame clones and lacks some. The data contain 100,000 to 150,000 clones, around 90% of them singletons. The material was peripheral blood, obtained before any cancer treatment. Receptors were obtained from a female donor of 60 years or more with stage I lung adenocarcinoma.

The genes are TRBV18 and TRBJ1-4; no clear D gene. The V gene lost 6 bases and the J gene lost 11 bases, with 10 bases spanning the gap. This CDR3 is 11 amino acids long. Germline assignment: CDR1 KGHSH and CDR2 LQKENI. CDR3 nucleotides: TGTGCCAGCTCGGTCGACTGGAAACTGTTTTTT. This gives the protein CASSVDWKLFF.

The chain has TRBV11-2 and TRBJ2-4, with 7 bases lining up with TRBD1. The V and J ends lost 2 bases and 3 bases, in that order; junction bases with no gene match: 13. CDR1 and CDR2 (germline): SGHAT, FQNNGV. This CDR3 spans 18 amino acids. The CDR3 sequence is CASSLPSFRGQYKNIQYF. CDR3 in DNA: TGTGCCAGCAGCTTACCTTCTTTCCGGGGACAGTACAAAAACATTCAGTACTTC.

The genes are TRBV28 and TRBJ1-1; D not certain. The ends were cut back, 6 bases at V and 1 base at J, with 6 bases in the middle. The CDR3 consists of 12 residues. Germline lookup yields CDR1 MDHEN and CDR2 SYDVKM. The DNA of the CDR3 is TGTGCCAGCAGCACAACGAACACTGAAGCTTTCTTT. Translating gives CASSTTNTEAFF.

In nucleotides, the CDR3 is TGTGCCAGCAGCGAACCCGGGACAGCAAACTATGGCTACACCTTC. Encoded protein: CASSEPGTANYGYTF. The rearrangement links TRBV7-9 to TRBJ1-2; TRBD1 agrees at 7 bases. V lost 5 bases and J lost 2; bases outside the gene matches: 8. Germline V CDR1 and CDR2: SEHNR, FQNEAQ (reference sequence). The CDR3 has 15 amino acids.

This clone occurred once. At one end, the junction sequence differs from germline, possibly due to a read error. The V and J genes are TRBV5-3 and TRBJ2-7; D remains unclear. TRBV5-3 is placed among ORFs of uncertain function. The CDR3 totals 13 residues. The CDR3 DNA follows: TGTGCCAGCAGCTTCGAGCCGGGCGGCGAGCAGTACTTC. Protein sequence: CASSFEPGGEQYF.

CDR3 protein: CSVDGMGGETQYF. DNA of the CDR3: TGCAGCGTTGACGGGATGGGTGGTGAGACCCAGTACTTC. V and J are TRBV29-1 and TRBJ2-5; maybe TRBD2 (5 bases). Germline V gene lookup returns CDR1 SQVTM and CDR2 ANQGSEA. This CDR3 contains 13 residues. Deletions cut 3 bases from V and 5 bases from J, with 13 bases between.

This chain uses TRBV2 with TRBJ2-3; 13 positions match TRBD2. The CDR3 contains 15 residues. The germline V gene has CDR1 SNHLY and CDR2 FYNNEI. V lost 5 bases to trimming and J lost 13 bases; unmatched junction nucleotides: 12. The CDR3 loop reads CASSPNSGTSGVEYF. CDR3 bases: TGTGCCAGCAGTCCCAATTCCGGGACTAGCGGGGTGGAGTATTTT.

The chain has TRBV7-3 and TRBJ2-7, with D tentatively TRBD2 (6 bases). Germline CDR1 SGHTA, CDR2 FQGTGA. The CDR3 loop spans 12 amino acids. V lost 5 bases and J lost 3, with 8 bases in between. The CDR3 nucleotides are TGTGCCAGCAGCCATAGCGGCTACGAGCAGTACTTC. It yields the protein CASSHSGYEQYF.

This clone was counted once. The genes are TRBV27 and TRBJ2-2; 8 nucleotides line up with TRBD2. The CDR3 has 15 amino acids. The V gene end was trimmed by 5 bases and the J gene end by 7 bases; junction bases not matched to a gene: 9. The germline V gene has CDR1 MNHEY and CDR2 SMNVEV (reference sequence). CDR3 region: CASSPLVAGSGELFF. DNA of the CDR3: TGTGCCAGCAGTCCGCTCGTAGCGGGAAGCGGGGAGCTGTTTTTT.

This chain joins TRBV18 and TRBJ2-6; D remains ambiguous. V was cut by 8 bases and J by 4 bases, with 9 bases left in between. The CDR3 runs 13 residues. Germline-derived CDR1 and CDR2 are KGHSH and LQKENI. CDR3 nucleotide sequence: TGTGCCAGCCGAAATGCCGGGGCCAACGTCCTGACTTTC. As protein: CASRNAGANVLTF.

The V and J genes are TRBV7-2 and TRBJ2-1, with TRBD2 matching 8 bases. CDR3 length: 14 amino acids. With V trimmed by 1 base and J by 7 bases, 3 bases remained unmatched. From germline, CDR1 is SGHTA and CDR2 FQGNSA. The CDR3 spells CASSLVAGGNEQFF. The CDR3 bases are TGTGCCAGCAGCTTAGTGGCGGGAGGTAATGAGCAGTTCTTC.

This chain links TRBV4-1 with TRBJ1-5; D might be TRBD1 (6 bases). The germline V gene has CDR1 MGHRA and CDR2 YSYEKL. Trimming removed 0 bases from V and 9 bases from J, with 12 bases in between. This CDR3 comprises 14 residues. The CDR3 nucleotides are TGCGCCAGCAGCCAAGATCAGGGGATAGGGCCCCAGCATTTT. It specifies CASSQDQGIGPQHF.

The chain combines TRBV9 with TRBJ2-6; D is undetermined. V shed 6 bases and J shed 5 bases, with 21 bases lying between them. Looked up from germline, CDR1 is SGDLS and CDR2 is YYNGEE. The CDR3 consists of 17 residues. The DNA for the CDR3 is TGTGCCAGCACTACGCCGCGTGGTATGAGGCGGGCCAACGTCCTGACTTTC. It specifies CASTTPRGMRRANVLTF.

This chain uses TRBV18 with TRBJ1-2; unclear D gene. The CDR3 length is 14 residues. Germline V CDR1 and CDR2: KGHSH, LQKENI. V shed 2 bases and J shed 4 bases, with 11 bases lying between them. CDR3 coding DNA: TGTGCCAGCTCACCAGTTAAGGGTTTCTATGGCTACACCTTC. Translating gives CASSPVKGFYGYTF. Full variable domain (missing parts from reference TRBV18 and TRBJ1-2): NAGVMQNPRHLVRRRGQEARLRCSPMKGHSHVYWYRQLPEEGLKFMVYLQKENIIDESGMPKERFSAEFPKEGPSILRIQQVVRGDSAAYFCASSPVKGFYGYTFGSGTRLTVV.

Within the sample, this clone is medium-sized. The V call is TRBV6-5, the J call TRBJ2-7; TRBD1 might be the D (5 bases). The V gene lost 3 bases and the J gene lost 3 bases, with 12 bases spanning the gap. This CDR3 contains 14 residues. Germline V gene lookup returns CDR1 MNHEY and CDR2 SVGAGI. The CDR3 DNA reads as TGTGCCAGCAGTTATGCCCCCCAGGGCTACGAGCAGTACTTC. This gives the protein CASSYAPQGYEQYF.

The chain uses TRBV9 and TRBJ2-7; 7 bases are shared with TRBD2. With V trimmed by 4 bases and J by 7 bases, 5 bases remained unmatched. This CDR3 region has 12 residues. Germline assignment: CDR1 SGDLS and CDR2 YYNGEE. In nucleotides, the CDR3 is TGTGCCAGCAGCCCCCCGGGGGGAGAGCAGTACTTC. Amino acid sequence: CASSPPGGEQYF.

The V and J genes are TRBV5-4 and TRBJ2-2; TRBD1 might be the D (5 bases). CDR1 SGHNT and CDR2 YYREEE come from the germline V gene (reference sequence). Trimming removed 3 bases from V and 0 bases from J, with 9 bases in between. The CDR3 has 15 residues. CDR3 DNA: TGTGCCAGCAGCTCGACAGTAGCGAACACCGGGGAGCTGTTTTTT. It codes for CASSSTVANTGELFF.

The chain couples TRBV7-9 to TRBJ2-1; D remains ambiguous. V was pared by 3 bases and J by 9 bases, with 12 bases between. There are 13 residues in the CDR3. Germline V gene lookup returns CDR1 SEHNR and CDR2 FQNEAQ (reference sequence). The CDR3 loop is CASSFWGTTEQFF. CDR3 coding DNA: TGTGCCAGCAGCTTCTGGGGAACTACTGAGCAGTTCTTC.

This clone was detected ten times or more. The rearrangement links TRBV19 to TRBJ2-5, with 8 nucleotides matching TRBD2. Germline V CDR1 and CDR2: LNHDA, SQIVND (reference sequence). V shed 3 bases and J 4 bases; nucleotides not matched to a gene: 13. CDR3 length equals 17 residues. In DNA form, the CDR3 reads TGTGCCAGTAGTATTTTAGTATCAGCGGGAGTGTCAGAGACCCAGTACTTC. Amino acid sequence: CASSILVSAGVSETQYF.

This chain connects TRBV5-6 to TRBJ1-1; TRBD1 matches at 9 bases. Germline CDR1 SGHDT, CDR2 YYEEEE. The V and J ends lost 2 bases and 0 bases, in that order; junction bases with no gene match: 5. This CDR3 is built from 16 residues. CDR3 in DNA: TGTGCCAGCAGCTTAGGGACAGGGAAGGTGAACACTGAAGCTTTCTTT. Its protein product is CASSLGTGKVNTEAFF.

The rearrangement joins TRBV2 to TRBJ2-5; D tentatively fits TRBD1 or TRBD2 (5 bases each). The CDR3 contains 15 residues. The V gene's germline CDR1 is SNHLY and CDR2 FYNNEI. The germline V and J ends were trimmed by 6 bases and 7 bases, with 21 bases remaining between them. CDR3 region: CASRAGTQSLVTQYF. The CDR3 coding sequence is TGTGCCAGCAGGGCCGGGACCCAGAGTTTGGTGACCCAGTACTTC.